This TCR beta chain was obtained from a study of blood T cell repertoires in COVID-19. Sequenced by immunoSEQ multiplex PCR; TCRdb stores in-frame clones only, minus some. The sample yields 93,000 or so clones, around nine tenths seen once. The V end was cut by 3 bases, the J end by 2 bases, with 16 bases between. From germline, CDR1 is DFQATT and CDR2 SNEGSKA (reference sequence). This CDR3 spans 15 amino acids. This TCR came from a human donor in a cohort sampled during active COVID-19. Sequenced material: peripheral blood. This chain joins TRBV20-1 and TRBJ1-2, with D tentatively TRBD1 (6 bases). CDR3 sequence reads: CSASSRGAANYGYTF. The DNA for the CDR3 is TGCAGTGCTAGTTCACGGGGGGCGGCCAACTATGGCTACACCTTC.